Following are 10 T cell receptor beta chains from one sample sequenced in a study of T-cell memory formation after mild COVID-19. TCRdb processed the 5' RACE reads anew with MiXCR; each CDR3 protein has one entry. Of hundreds of thousands of distinct CDR3 sequences in the sample, around 15% were seen once. The sequenced sample consisted of PBMCs or a T cell subset sorted from them (not recorded which). The source is a young man who had mild COVID-19 (a few samples of this study predate the infection). Cell type and time point are not known.

This clonotype was seen a handful of times. The chain recombines TRBV11-2 with TRBJ2-1, with 9 positions matching TRBD1. V was pared by 4 bases and J by 10 bases, with 2 bases of the junction left unmatched. The CDR3 length is 12 residues. Germline CDR1 is SGHAT and CDR2 is FQNNGV. CDR3 sequence: CASSSGTGEQFF. CDR3 bases: TGTGCCAGCAGCTCTGGGACAGGGGAGCAGTTCTTC.

A few counts support this clonotype. The chain couples TRBV4-3 to TRBJ1-5; the D gene is possibly TRBD1 (6 bases). The germline gives CDR1 LGHNA, CDR2 YSLEER. Trimming removed 1 base from V and 4 bases from J, with 11 bases in between. This CDR3 has 15 residues. The CDR3 sequence: CASSQAQGLNQPQHF. DNA of the CDR3: TGCGCCAGCAGCCAAGCACAGGGTTTGAATCAGCCCCAGCATTTT.

The V and J genes are TRBV5-6 and TRBJ2-1; D remains ambiguous. The CDR3 extends over 16 amino acids. V was trimmed by 4 bases and J by 0 bases, leaving 14 bases between them. The germline V gene has CDR1 SGHDT and CDR2 YYEEEE. CDR3 in amino acids: CASSKRTESSYNEQFF. In DNA, the CDR3 is TGTGCCAGCAGCAAAAGGACGGAAAGCTCCTACAATGAGCAGTTCTTC.

The rearrangement joins TRBV5-1 to TRBJ2-1, with a weak D call TRBD2 (6 bases). With the DNA end fitting TRBJ2-5 better, the J assignment may be wrong. The CDR3 length is 13 residues. Germline V CDR1 and CDR2: SGHRS, YFSETQ. This chain's CDR3 is CASRKGLQETQYF. The CDR3 DNA reads as TGCGCCAGCCGTAAAGGACTACAAGAGACCCAGTACTTC.

This clonotype has more than one count but fewer than ten. The chain links TRBV6-5 to TRBJ2-1; tentatively, D is TRBD2 (6 bases). The CDR3 covers 12 residues. Per the germline V gene, CDR1 is MNHEY and CDR2 is SVGAGI. The V gene lost 8 bases and the J gene lost 8 bases, with 13 bases spanning the gap. DNA for the CDR3: TGTGCCAGCCGCTCCTCGGGGGATGAGCAGTTCTTC. Translation gives CASRSSGDEQFF.

CDR3 sequence (DNA): TGTGCCAGCAGCTTCGCACAGTTGGAGTCACCCCTCCACTTT. Translation gives CASSFAQLESPLHF. The chain combines TRBV5-5 with TRBJ1-6, with D uncertain. V dropped 2 bases and J dropped 10 bases, with 13 bases sitting between them. CDR1 is SGHKS and CDR2 is YYEKEE in the germline V gene (reference sequence). CDR3 length: 14 amino acids.

This clonotype was found many times. The V and J genes are TRBV21-1 and TRBJ2-7; the table's D call, TRBD1, has no DNA check behind it. TRBV21-1 is a recognized pseudogene. The CDR3 has 16 residues. The CDR3 region has the DNA TGTGCCAGCAGCAAAGATCGGGAACGGATGACCTACGAGCAGTACGTC. This gives the protein CASSKDRERMTYEQYV.

The chain couples TRBV27 to TRBJ1-2; the match to TRBD1 covers 10 bases. The germline V gene has CDR1 MNHEY and CDR2 SMNVEV (reference sequence). V gave up 6 bases and J gave up 6 bases; unmatched junction bases: 7. This CDR3 is 14 amino acids long. The DNA for the CDR3 is TGTGCCAGCAGACCCTCCGGGACAGGGGATGGCTACACCTTC. Its protein is CASRPSGTGDGYTF.

This chain links TRBV7-2 with TRBJ1-6; TRBD1 matches at 9 bases. This CDR3 has 16 amino acids. With 1 base clipped from V and 7 bases from J, the junction kept 5 bases outside the gene matches. Germline lookup yields CDR1 SGHTA and CDR2 FQGNSA. The DNA for the CDR3 is TGTGCCAGCAGCTTAGTAGGGGGGACAGGGAATTCACCCCTCCACTTT. It encodes CASSLVGGTGNSPLHF.

The rearrangement joins TRBV9 to TRBJ2-2; a possible D gene is TRBD2 (5 bases). The CDR3 loop spans 16 amino acids. Germline V gene sequence: CDR1 SGDLS, CDR2 YYNGEE. V lost 4 bases and J 0 bases, leaving 13 bases between the germline ends. Here the CDR3 reads CASSPRGDANTGELFF. DNA of the CDR3: TGTGCCAGCAGCCCCCGGGGAGACGCGAACACCGGGGAGCTGTTTTTT. The whole variable domain, remainder taken from reference TRBV9 and TRBJ2-2, is DSGVTQTPKHLITATGQRVTLRCSPRSGDLSVYWYQQSLDQGLQFLIQYYNGEERAKGNILERFSAQQFPDLHSELNLSSLELGDSALYFCASSPRGDANTGELFFGEGSRLTVL.